The rows below give T cell receptor beta chains drawn from one sample of a study of regulatory T cells in long-lasting Graves disease. TCRdb analysed the multiplex PCR reads with MiXCR anew, one entry per CDR3 protein. The sample holds around 500,000 distinct CDR3 sequences, around 12% seen once. Another study also made use of these data, one on T cells in Graves' hyperthyroidism and ophthalmopathy.

Sample: peripheral blood mononuclear cells (PBMCs), taken at new diagnosis, from a patient treated with antithyroid drugs. The receptor source for this set is a woman between 25 and 40 years old with Graves disease. CDR3s include the opening cysteine and the closing phenylalanine or tryptophan. A D gene is named only where the DNA matches it firmly. Clone size is shown for a subset of rows, as once, few, many or a class of expanded clone.

>many|TRBV6-1|TRBJ2-2|.
TGTGCCAGCACCCACAGGGATCCGGTAGTCACCGGGGAGCTGTTTTTT
CASTHRDPVVTGELFF
>many|TRBV3-1|TRBJ2-4|.
TGTGCCAGCACTCCTCGACCGGCTATGGGGGCCAAAAACATTCAGTACTTC
CASTPRPAMGAKNIQYF
>few|TRBV20-1|TRBJ1-5|.
TGCAGTGCTAGGGGGAGCAATCAGCCCCAGCATTTT
CSARGSNQPQHF
>.|TRBV28|TRBJ2-3|.
TGTGCCACTTGGAACACAGATACGCAGTATTTT
CATWNTDTQYF
>many|TRBV28|TRBJ2-7|.
TGTGCCAGCAGTTTACAGGGCGGCTGGGAGCAGTACTTC
CASSLQGGWEQYF
>few|TRBV27|TRBJ2-1|TRBD2
TGTGCCAGCAGCTTAAGCCCCTCGGCGGGGGTATCCTACAATGAGCAGTTCTTC
CASSLSPSAGVSYNEQFF
>many|TRBV12-3/TRBV12-4|TRBJ2-3|TRBD2
TGTGCCAGCAGCCGCGGACTAGCGGGTTGGCCAGATACGCAGTATTTT
CASSRGLAGWPDTQYF
>many|TRBV6-9|TRBJ1-1|.
TGTGCCAGCAGTTACAGCGCAGGCCCAAACGCTGAAGCTTTCTTT
CASSYSAGPNAEAFF
>.|TRBV28|TRBJ2-7|TRBD2
TGTGCCAGTGGGACTAGCGGTCTCGGATACGAGCAGTACTTC
CASGTSGLGYEQYF
>.|TRBV28|TRBJ1-5|.
TGTGCCAGCAAACTTCACGGGCAGAGCAATCAGCCCCAGCATTTT
CASKLHGQSNQPQHF
>many|TRBV9|TRBJ1-1|.
TGTGCCAGCAGCCCTAGTGGGGGAGCTGAAGCTTTCTTT
CASSPSGGAEAFF
>many|TRBV6-2/TRBV6-3|TRBJ2-7|.
TGTGCCAGCAGTGAAGGATGGGGGGTGACCTACGAGCAGTACTTC
CASSEGWGVTYEQYF
>.|TRBV7-3|TRBJ2-1|.
TGTGCCAGCAGCACCCGGAGGGGTGAGCAGTTCTTC
CASSTRRGEQFF
>many|TRBV20-1|TRBJ2-7|TRBD2
TGCAGTGCTCAACCCTATAGCGGGAGCTATGGCTACGAGCAGTACTTC
CSAQPYSGSYGYEQYF
>once|TRBV9|TRBJ2-3|.
TGTGCCAGCAGCGTATTAGGGGGGGCGGGCGCAGATACGCAGTATTTT
CASSVLGGAGADTQYF
>many|TRBV18|TRBJ2-6|.
TGTGCCAGCTCTCTATCGGGACAAGGCTCTGGGGCCAACGTCCTGACTTTC
CASSLSGQGSGANVLTF
>few|TRBV19|TRBJ2-1|TRBD2
TGTGCCAGTAGTATAGCGAGCGGGACCTACAATGAGCAGTTCTTC
CASSIASGTYNEQFF
>.|TRBV19|TRBJ2-2|.
TGTGCCAGTATCAACTTGCGCACCGGGGAGCTGTTTTTT
CASINLRTGELFF
>many|TRBV28|TRBJ1-2|.
TGTGCCAGCAGTTTATTTATGACGGCAAGACAATTTAACTATGGCTACACCTTC
CASSLFMTARQFNYGYTF
>many|TRBV6-2/TRBV6-3|TRBJ2-1|.
TGTGCCAGCGGTAGTAGACACGCGTTGGGTGAGCAGTTCTTC
CASGSRHALGEQFF
>many|TRBV5-1|TRBJ1-4|TRBD1
TGCGCCAGCAGCCCGACAGGGAACGAAAAACTGTTTTTT
CASSPTGNEKLFF
>many|TRBV6-5|TRBJ2-3|.
TGTGCCAGCAGTTACAGCCGCGGCGGGGTAGATACGCAGTATTTT
CASSYSRGGVDTQYF
>.|TRBV6-2/TRBV6-3|TRBJ2-1|TRBD2
TGTGCCAGCAACCCGGGACTAGACTATGGGTACTCCTACAATGAGCAGTTCTTC
CASNPGLDYGYSYNEQFF
>many|TRBV12-3/TRBV12-4|TRBJ2-1|.
TGTGCCAGCAGCTTGAGGGGTTCAAACAATGAGCAGTTCTTC
CASSLRGSNNEQFF
>.|TRBV6-2/TRBV6-3|TRBJ1-4|.
TGTGCCAGCAGACGACAAGGGGCGGAAAAACTGTTTTTT
CASRRQGAEKLFF
>.|TRBV28|TRBJ2-4|.
TGTGCCATTGGAGGGGGGCAAAACATTCAGTACTTC
CAIGGGQNIQYF
>many|TRBV5-1|TRBJ2-5|TRBD2
TGCGCCAGCAGCCTTTTAGCGGGAGGGATAGATACCCAGTACTTC
CASSLLAGGIDTQYF
>many|TRBV28|TRBJ2-7|.
TGTGCCAGCAAGTACAGAACCTACGAGCAGTACTTC
CASKYRTYEQYF
>many|TRBV28|TRBJ1-4|.
TGTGCCAGCAGTTTGGCACCAGGGTACAATGAAAAACTGTTTTTT
CASSLAPGYNEKLFF
>many|TRBV20-1|TRBJ2-7|TRBD2
TGCAGTGCTAGCTCCCTTCTAGCGGAGATGCGGAGCGAGCAGTACTTC
CSASSLLAEMRSEQYF
>.|TRBV27|TRBJ2-5|.
TGTGCCAGCAGTTTACAAGGGTCGGCAGAGACCCAGTACTTC
CASSLQGSAETQYF
>many|TRBV12-3/TRBV12-4|TRBJ1-2|.
TGTGCCAGCAGTTTTGGATTGAAGGGCTACACCTTC
CASSFGLKGYTF
>once|TRBV7-2|TRBJ2-7|TRBD2
TGTGCCAGCAGTCCTATTAGCGGGTCTACCTACGAGCAGTACTTC
CASSPISGSTYEQYF
>many|TRBV5-6|TRBJ1-1|.
TGTGCCAGCAGCTTAAGTGCAGGCTACATGAACACTGAAGCTTTCTTT
CASSLSAGYMNTEAFF
>.|TRBV4-3|TRBJ2-1|TRBD2
TGCGCCAGCAGCCCATGGCTAAGCGGGAGAGGGAATGAGCAGTTCTTC
CASSPWLSGRGNEQFF
>.|TRBV2|TRBJ2-7|.
TGTGCCAGCAGTGAGTTCCTCGGAAGGCTCTACGAGCAGTACTTC
CASSEFLGRLYEQYF
>many|TRBV7-9|TRBJ2-7|TRBD1
TGTGCCAGCAGCCTGAACAGGGGATTGGGCTACGAGCAGTACTTC
CASSLNRGLGYEQYF
>many|TRBV27|TRBJ2-3|TRBD2
TGTGCCAGCAGTGGGGTTCTCCGGACTAGCGGGAGCCCAGATACGCAGTATTTT
CASSGVLRTSGSPDTQYF
>.|TRBV4-3|TRBJ2-2|.
TGCGCCAGCAGCCAAGATCCCCCGAGTAAGCCCGGGGAGCTGTTTTTT
CASSQDPPSKPGELFF
>few|TRBV2|TRBJ1-2|.
TGTGCCAGCAGCCCGCGGAACAGCCTTAACTATGGCTACACCTTC
CASSPRNSLNYGYTF
>many|TRBV2|TRBJ1-1|.
TGTGCCAGCAGTGATCCGGACGGGCATACAAGGGTGAACACTGAAGCTTTCTTT
CASSDPDGHTRVNTEAFF
>many|TRBV7-9|TRBJ2-1|.
TGTGCCAGCAGCTTTAAACAGGGATACAATGAGCAGTTCTTC
CASSFKQGYNEQFF
>many|TRBV2|TRBJ2-4|.
TGTGCCAGCAGTGAGGGAAGGGCAGGGGACATTCAGTACTTC
CASSEGRAGDIQYF
>few|TRBV5-4|TRBJ1-4|TRBD1
TGTGCCAGCAGTCTCAGGGGGAGTGAAAAACTGTTTTTT
CASSLRGSEKLFF
>.|TRBV20-1|TRBJ2-2|.
TGCAGTGCTCCGGAGCGCCCGAACACCGGGGAGCTGTTTTTT
CSAPERPNTGELFF
>few|TRBV11-2|TRBJ2-3|.
TGTGCCAGCAGCTTACTCCTCGGGAGCGGGAGCACAGATACGCAGTATTTT
CASSLLLGSGSTDTQYF
>many|TRBV19|TRBJ2-1|.
TGTGCCAGTAGTATTGAGGAGGGGAGCTACAATGAGCAGTTCTTC
CASSIEEGSYNEQFF
>many|TRBV30|TRBJ2-4|TRBD1
TGTGCCTGGAGACCGACAGGGGTGGCCATTCAGTACTTC
CAWRPTGVAIQYF
>few|TRBV19|TRBJ1-5|.
TGTGCCAGTAGTAACAATCAGCCCCAGCATTTT
CASSNNQPQHF
>few|TRBV4-3|TRBJ2-1|.
TGCGCCAGCAGCCGCCTCACGGGAGTGTCCTACAATGAGCAGTTCTTC
CASSRLTGVSYNEQFF
>many|TRBV20-1|TRBJ2-2|.
TGCAGTGCTAGCTGGGGTAGCGGCACCGGGGAGCTGTTTTTT
CSASWGSGTGELFF
>many|TRBV4-3|TRBJ2-3|TRBD1
TGCGCCAGCAGCCAAGAGTGCCACGGGACAGGGTTCACAGATACGCAGTATTTT
CASSQECHGTGFTDTQYF
>many|TRBV7-2|TRBJ1-4|.
TGTGCCAGCAGCTTAGTGGCTCGGGAAAAACTGTTTTTT
CASSLVAREKLFF